This T cell receptor (beta chain) appears in the sequencing data of a study of OX40 agonist ivuxolimab in advanced cancers. Whole-study context: It was permissible to have had prior anti-PD-1, anti-PD-L1 or anti-CTLA-4 therapy, and about 40% had some. General study findings and limits: Both blood CD4+ and CD8+ T cells showed clonal growth by week 6 at 0.1 to 3.0 mg/kg. Nonresponders included some who also had low normalized T-cell clonal expansion.

This CDR3 has 14 amino acids. Per germline, CDR1 SNHLY and CDR2 FYNNEI. V shed 11 bases, J shed 5 bases, and the junction held 6 bases outside the gene matches. Baseline was the first blood sampling point, followed by cycle 4 day 1 and cycle 7 day 1. A remark on this clone: The antigen is unknown.

Measured with immunoSEQ multiplex PCR; TCRdb has only the in-frame clones, and not every one. Among approximately 19,000 clones listed, around 89% were seen once. J is TRBJ2-3 and V is TRBV2, with TRBD2 matching 14 bases. The sample in question was CD4+ or CD8+ T cells sorted from blood, obtained in a trial of the OX40 agonist ivuxolimab. This clonotype was obtained from an adult with an advanced solid tumor such as melanoma, head and neck, liver or kidney cancer. This CDR3 is CAGGTSGGQDTQYF. The CDR3 DNA follows: TGTGCCGGGGGGACTAGCGGGGGTCAAGATACGCAGTATTTT.